The rows below give T cell receptor beta chains drawn from one sample of a study of blood T cells in healthy people across ages. TCRdb reprocessed the 5' RACE reads with MiXCR, giving one entry per CDR3 protein. The top ten clones hold more than 20% of a sample with around 2 million distinct CDR3 sequences, about two fifths of them seen once. Sequenced: blood. The receptors originated from a human donor in good health. CDR3s include the opening cysteine and the closing phenylalanine or tryptophan. A D gene is named only where the DNA matches it firmly. Clone size is stated in some rows and not others, as once, few, many or a class when expanded.

V	J	D	length	size	CDR3	DNA
TRBV20-1	TRBJ1-6	TRBD1	14	few	CSASEPGGYSPLHF	TGCAGTGCTAGCGAACCAGGGGGTTATTCACCCCTCCACTTT
TRBV12-3/TRBV12-4	TRBJ2-7	-	13	-	CASSARGLYEQYF	TGTGCCAGCAGTGCTAGAGGCTTGTACGAGCAGTACTTC
TRBV6-6	TRBJ2-7	-	12	-	CASSYAGDWQYF	TGTGCCAGCAGTTACGCGGGCGACTGGCAGTACTTC
TRBV12-3/TRBV12-4	TRBJ1-5	-	15	-	CASSSSARSNQPQHF	TGTGCCAGCAGTTCTTCAGCCCGATCCAATCAGCCCCAGCATTTT
TRBV7-3	TRBJ2-7	-	13	-	CASSSTRNDEQYF	TGTGCCAGCAGCTCGACCCGAAATGACGAGCAGTACTTC
TRBV29-1	TRBJ2-1	-	13	-	CGVGGKLMVEQFF	TGCGGCGTTGGCGGGAAGCTTATGGTTGAGCAGTTCTTC
TRBV4-3	TRBJ2-7	TRBD2	15	many	CASSQDVAGGYEQYF	TGCGCCAGCAGCCAAGACGTAGCGGGGGGATACGAGCAGTACTTC
TRBV20-1	TRBJ2-1	-	12	-	CSAMRRDNEQFF	TGCAGTGCTATGAGGAGAGATAATGAGCAGTTCTTC
TRBV13	TRBJ1-2	-	16	few	CASSREVGRRPDGYTF	TGTGCCAGCAGCAGGGAGGTGGGCAGGCGCCCCGATGGCTACACCTTC
TRBV12-3/TRBV12-4	TRBJ1-1	TRBD1	13	-	CASSSTTGAEAFF	TGTGCCAGCAGTTCAACTACAGGGGCTGAAGCTTTCTTT
TRBV28	TRBJ2-3	TRBD1	17	-	CASSGRQGEQFTDTQYF	TGTGCCAGCAGTGGACGACAGGGCGAGCAATTCACAGATACGCAGTATTTT
TRBV7-9	TRBJ2-1	TRBD2	16	-	CASSFSGLAGGNEQFF	TGTGCCAGCAGCTTTTCGGGACTAGCGGGGGGAAATGAGCAGTTCTTC
TRBV6-1	TRBJ2-7	-	13	-	CASSERGESEQYF	TGTGCCAGCAGTGAAAGGGGGGAGTCCGAGCAGTACTTC
TRBV5-1	TRBJ1-2	-	14	few	CASSLRQLGDGYTF	TGCGCCAGCAGCTTAAGACAGCTGGGAGATGGCTACACCTTC
TRBV12-3/TRBV12-4	TRBJ2-5	TRBD1	15	few	CASSPTTGMGETQYF	TGTGCCAGCAGTCCTACGACAGGGATGGGGGAGACCCAGTACTTC
TRBV7-8	TRBJ1-2	TRBD1	15	-	CASSCSGTGGYGYTF	TGTGCCAGCAGCTGCTCCGGGACAGGGGGATATGGCTACACCTTC